This T cell receptor (beta chain) was obtained from a study of shared clonotypes between healthy human individuals. Turning to the study itself: Donors had three CD4 naive, three CD4 memory, two CD8 naive and one CD8 memory plate apiece.

Data came from immunoSEQ multiplex PCR; TCRdb stores just in-frame clones and leaves some out. The sample holds about 2 million clones, 85% to 95% seen once. Study results and limitations: Among four donors, around 5% of naive CD4 clonotypes were found in common. Generation of non-shared clonotypes was less probable than generation of clonotypes shared by all four donors. The low donor count limited represented genetic and exposure-history diversity.

About this clone itself: The antigen is not known.

Per germline, CDR1 SGHDN and CDR2 FVKESK. After removal of 1 base from V and 5 bases from J, the junction contained 11 bases not matched to a gene. The CDR3 covers 16 residues. Positively selected for CCR7, the CD45RO-negative cells used as naive CD8 cells excluded terminally differentiated effector memory CD45RA+ cells. The rearrangement uses TRBV14 and TRBJ2-7; 7 nucleotides align to TRBD1. The source material was naive CD8+ T cells sorted from blood. This clonotype was obtained from a man aged 18 to 29 in good health. This chain's CDR3 is CASSQGPTTGRNEQYF. The CDR3 DNA sequence: TGTGCCAGCAGCCAAGGCCCCACGACAGGGCGCAACGAGCAGTACTTC.